This record looks at one T cell receptor (beta chain) sequence and its context. The junction does not match germline at one end; this may be a read error. Other DNA sequences from this sample encode an identical CDR3 as well. The record originates from a study of blood T cell repertoires in COVID-19. Study summary: COVID-19 samples from acute and convalescent phases originated in the United States, Italy and Spain. T cells, B-cell-depleted T cells, or PBMCs supplied cDNA or gDNA.

Germline assignment: CDR1 MNHNS and CDR2 SASEGT. The CDR3 is 13 residues long. Living in 25 or so US areas, the participants were between roughly 18 and 90 years of age. Cohort 3 donors were reported recovered after two negative PCRs, clearance, or symptom resolution. Clones were read by immunoSEQ multiplex PCR, and TCRdb kept only the in-frame ones, dropping some. This table holds fewer than 350,000 clones, around 90% found once. The clonotype was recovered from a middle-aged woman who had recovered from COVID-19. The chain recombines TRBV6-1 with TRBJ2-7; 8 bases match TRBD1. The specimen was PBMCs or T cells enriched from blood (not recorded which). CDR3 nucleotide sequence: TGTGCCAGCAGTGAAAGGACAGGGAACGAGCAATACTTC. Translating it yields CASSERTGNEQYF.